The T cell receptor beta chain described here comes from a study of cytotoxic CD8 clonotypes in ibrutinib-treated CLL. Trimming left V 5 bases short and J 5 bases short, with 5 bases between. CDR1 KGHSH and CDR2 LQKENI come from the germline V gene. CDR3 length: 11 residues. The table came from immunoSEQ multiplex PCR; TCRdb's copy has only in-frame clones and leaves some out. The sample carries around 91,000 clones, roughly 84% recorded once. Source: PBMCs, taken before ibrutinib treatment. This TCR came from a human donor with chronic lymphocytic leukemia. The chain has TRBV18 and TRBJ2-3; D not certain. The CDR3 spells CASSSQDTQYF. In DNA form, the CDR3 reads TGTGCCAGCTCATCCCAAGATACGCAGTATTTT.